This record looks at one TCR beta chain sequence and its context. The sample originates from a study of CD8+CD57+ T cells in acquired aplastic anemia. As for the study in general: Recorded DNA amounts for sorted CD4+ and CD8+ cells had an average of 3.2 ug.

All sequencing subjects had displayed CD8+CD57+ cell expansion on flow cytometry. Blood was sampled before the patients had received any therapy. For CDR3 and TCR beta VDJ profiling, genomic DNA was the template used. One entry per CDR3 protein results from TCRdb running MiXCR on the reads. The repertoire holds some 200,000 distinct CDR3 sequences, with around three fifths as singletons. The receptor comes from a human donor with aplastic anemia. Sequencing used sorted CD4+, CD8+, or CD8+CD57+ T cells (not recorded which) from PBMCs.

The CDR3 nucleotides read TGCGCCAGCAGTCACAGGGTTGGCACTGAAGCTTTCTTT. Its protein product is CASSHRVGTEAFF. The chain has TRBV4-1 and TRBJ1-1; the D gene is possibly TRBD1 (6 bases). Trimming took 6 bases from V and 4 from J, leaving 12 bases between them. Germline-derived CDR1 and CDR2 are MGHRA and YSYEKL. The CDR3 totals 13 residues.